One and the same sample provided the 19 T cell receptor beta chains below, sequenced in a study of T cells in Graves' hyperthyroidism and ophthalmopathy (dated by TCRdb to about 2019). The receptor library was made with multiplex PCR. TCRdb shows the sequencer as Illumina HiSeq 2000. Amplification of TCR beta CDR3 regions was carried out from RNA transcripts. The first round of RT-PCR for the TCR CDR3 was performed with the HTBI primer set and the Qiagen OneStep RT-PCR kit. The public sequencing data were trimmed at Q25 with fastp and processed into clonotypes with MiXCR by TCRdb, which kept only in-frame beta chains. Each entry merges the rows of one CDR3 protein and shows their most common DNA and genes. Counted in this sample were approximately 300,000 distinct CDR3 sequences; roughly 19% of them appeared once. The biggest ten clones account for less than 40% of the sample. What was sequenced was blood. The receptors here all came from a man aged 45-60 years with Graves' ophthalmopathy.

This clonotype was recorded many times. The chain uses TRBV7-9 and TRBJ2-7; 9 nucleotides line up with TRBD1. Germline CDR1 reads SEHNR; CDR2 reads FQNEAQ (reference sequence). J gave up 3 bases and V 3 bases, and 9 bases lay outside the gene matches. The CDR3 has 16 amino acids. The CDR3 DNA sequence: TGTGCCAGCAGCTTGATAATCAGGGACAGGGACTACGAGCAGTACTTC. Protein sequence: CASSLIIRDRDYEQYF.

The rearrangement uses TRBV2 and TRBJ1-1; tentatively, D is TRBD1 (5 bases). This CDR3 is 13 amino acids long. CDR1 is SNHLY and CDR2 is FYNNEI in the germline V gene. Deletions cut 3 bases from V and 4 bases from J, with 9 bases between. The CDR3 DNA is TGTGCCAGCAGTGATCAGGGCAGCACTGAAGCTTTCTTT. Translating it yields CASSDQGSTEAFF. The entire variable domain, with the rest obtained from reference TRBV2 and TRBJ1-1, is as follows: EPEVTQTPSHQVTQMGQEVILRCVPISNHLYFYWYRQILGQKVEFLVSFYNNEISEKSEIFDDQFSVERPDGSNFTLKIRSTKLEDSAMYFCASSDQGSTEAFFGQGTRLTVV.

This clonotype was seen more than once but under ten times. The chain couples TRBV7-2 to TRBJ2-1; D may match TRBD1 or TRBD2 (5 bases each). The germline V gene encodes CDR1 SGHTA and CDR2 FQGNSA. The CDR3 loop spans 13 amino acids. Trimming took 5 bases from V and 13 from J, leaving 18 bases between them. CDR3 nucleotides: TGTGCCAGCAGCGCCGGGGTAGGACAAAAACAGTTCTTC. This translates into CASSAGVGQKQFF.

The gene calls are TRBV6-1 and TRBJ2-7; D call uncertain. The V and J ends lost 1 base and 0 bases respectively, with 7 bases between them. CDR3 length: 14 residues. Germline V gene lookup returns CDR1 MNHNS and CDR2 SASEGT. The DNA for the CDR3 is TGTGCCAGCAGTGAAGTTACGAGCTCCTACGAGCAGTACTTC. As protein: CASSEVTSSYEQYF.

The chain carries TRBV7-9 and TRBJ2-1, with no clear D. Germline lookup yields CDR1 SEHNR and CDR2 FQNEAQ (reference sequence). Trimming stripped 2 bases from V and 0 bases from J, with 11 bases between. The CDR3 runs to 16 residues. The CDR3 reads CASSLYFSASYNEQFF. The DNA of the CDR3 is TGTGCCAGCAGCTTATACTTTTCTGCCTCCTACAATGAGCAGTTCTTC.

This clonotype was observed at least ten times. The chain carries TRBV11-3 and TRBJ2-7; 7 bases map to TRBD2. The junction had 12 bases not matched to a gene; V was cut back by 4 bases and J by 3 bases. Germline V gene data show CDR1 as SGHNT and CDR2 as YENEEA. The CDR3 loop spans 16 amino acids. The CDR3 nucleotides are TGTGCCAGCAGCTACGCGTCTAGCGGAGGATACTACGAGCAGTACTTC. Its protein is CASSYASSGGYYEQYF.

This clonotype was seen ten or more times. This chain joins TRBV12-3 or TRBV12-4 and TRBJ2-7, with 7 bases matching TRBD1. V lost 8 bases to trimming and J lost 2 bases; unmatched junction nucleotides: 6. The CDR3 loop spans 13 amino acids. CDR3: CASGRDSPYEQYF. The CDR3 DNA reads TGTGCCAGCGGTCGGGACAGTCCCTACGAGCAGTACTTC.

The gene calls are TRBV5-1 and TRBJ1-1; D possibly corresponds to TRBD1 (5 bases). The CDR3 is made up of 14 amino acids. The V gene's germline CDR1 is SGHRS and CDR2 YFSETQ. The germline V and J ends were trimmed by 0 bases and 4 bases, with 10 bases remaining between them. The CDR3 DNA reads TGCGCCAGCAGCTTGGATGGGGCTGGCACTGAAGCTTTCTTT. Translating it yields CASSLDGAGTEAFF.

The sample holds many counts of this clonotype. The V gene is TRBV30, the J gene TRBJ2-1; D is ambiguous. CDR1 and CDR2 from the germline V gene are GTSNPN and SVGIG (reference sequence). The V and J ends lost 1 base and 6 bases respectively, with 10 bases between them. The CDR3 totals 13 residues. CDR3 sequence (DNA): TGTGCCTGGAGTGGCAATTTGGGCAATGAGCAGTTCTTC. Amino acid sequence: CAWSGNLGNEQFF.

This clonotype was recorded many times. This CDR3 reads CASSRTLAGGGREQYF. Written as DNA, the CDR3 is TGTGCCAGCAGCCGGACACTAGCGGGAGGTGGAAGGGAGCAGTACTTC. The V gene is TRBV11-2, the J gene TRBJ2-7; the match to TRBD2 covers 12 bases. Per the germline V gene, CDR1 is SGHAT and CDR2 is FQNNGV. Trimming removed 5 bases from V and 7 bases from J; junction bases left unmatched: 12. The CDR3 consists of 16 residues.

This clonotype has just a few counts. The V gene is TRBV18, the J gene TRBJ1-4; a weak D match, TRBD1 (6 bases). The V end was cut by 3 bases, the J end by 9 bases, with 20 bases between. CDR3 length equals 16 residues. The V gene's germline CDR1 is KGHSH and CDR2 LQKENI. CDR3 amino acids: CASSPKGGFNSQKLFF. As DNA, the CDR3 is TGTGCCAGCTCACCTAAAGGGGGATTCAATTCGCAAAAACTGTTTTTT.

The rearrangement links TRBV7-9 to TRBJ2-2, with D maybe TRBD1 (6 bases). V shed 3 bases and J shed 5 bases, with 13 bases lying between them. This CDR3 is built from 15 residues. CDR1 and CDR2 from the germline V gene are SEHNR and FQNEAQ (reference sequence). CDR3 region: CASSLFRQETGELFF. CDR3 in DNA: TGTGCCAGCAGCTTGTTTCGACAGGAGACCGGGGAGCTGTTTTTT.

CDR3 nucleotide sequence: TGTGCCAGCAGCGCCGGGGGGTTAACCGGGGCCAACGTCCTGACTTTC. The encoded protein is CASSAGGLTGANVLTF. J is TRBJ2-6 and V is TRBV9; 7 nucleotides match TRBD2. The V segment lost 3 bases and the J segment 4 bases; nucleotides outside the gene matches: 7. The CDR3 has 16 residues. Germline CDR1 and CDR2: SGDLS and YYNGEE.

Notes on this clonotype: Given a much more abundant clone one base away, this may be a read error. V usage is TRBV29-1 and J usage is TRBJ2-1, with D possibly matching TRBD2 (6 bases). This CDR3 region has 15 residues. Germline V lookup: CDR1 SQVTM, CDR2 ANQGSEA. The V and J ends lost 1 base and 4 bases respectively, with 14 bases between them. The CDR3 DNA reads as TGCAGCGTTGAAGGGATAAAGGGGACTTACAATGAGCAGTTCTTC. It specifies CSVEGIKGTYNEQFF.

This clonotype was observed a few times. The chain combines TRBV5-5 with TRBJ2-1; D gene ambiguous. Germline V gives CDR1 SGHKS, CDR2 YYEKEE (reference sequence). The germline V and J ends were trimmed by 0 bases and 0 bases, with 10 bases remaining between them. CDR3 length: 16 amino acids. This CDR3 reads CASSLDYASSYNEQFF. In DNA, the CDR3 is TGTGCCAGCAGCTTGGACTACGCGAGCTCCTACAATGAGCAGTTCTTC.

This clonotype was recorded many times. The J gene is TRBJ2-1, the V gene TRBV14; possibly TRBD1 for D (6 bases). V was cut by 0 bases and J by 8 bases, with 23 bases left in between. CDR1 and CDR2 from the germline V gene are SGHDN and FVKESK. The CDR3 is made up of 18 amino acids. The CDR3 region has the DNA TGTGCCAGCAGCCAAGATCGAGCAGGGTGGGGGCTTCACTATGAGCAGTTCTTC. This sequence encodes CASSQDRAGWGLHYEQFF.

This clonotype was observed a few times. V usage is TRBV5-4 and J usage is TRBJ2-5; no clear D gene. Per germline, CDR1 SGHNT and CDR2 YYREEE (reference sequence). With 7 bases removed from V and 0 bases from J, the gap between germline ends came to 4 bases. CDR3 length: 11 residues. This chain's CDR3 is CASGHQETQYF. The CDR3 DNA reads as TGTGCCAGCGGCCACCAAGAGACCCAGTACTTC.

A word on this clonotype: A much larger clone lies one base from this, so it may be a read error. V gene TRBV15 combines with J gene TRBJ2-3; possible D gene TRBD1, 6 bases. V was pared by 10 bases and J by 4 bases, with 15 bases between. This CDR3 contains 13 residues. Germline CDR1 LNHNV, CDR2 YYDKDF (reference sequence). CDR3 loop: CASSTGLADTQYF. The CDR3, as DNA: TGTGCCAGCTCGACAGGACTCGCAGATACGCAGTATTTT.

The chain combines TRBV20-1 with TRBJ1-2; weak D call: TRBD1 (6 bases). The CDR3 sequence is 10 residues long. Trimming removed 3 bases at V and 12 bases at J, with 11 bases between. CDR1 DFQATT and CDR2 SNEGSKA come from the germline V gene (reference sequence). CDR3 in amino acids: CSASGDRNTF. The DNA for the CDR3 is TGCAGTGCTAGTGGAGACAGGAACACCTTC.